Sequencing of this T cell receptor (beta chain) was carried out in a study of a mutant IDH1 vaccine in newly diagnosed glioma. For the study at large: The sex distribution of treated patients was roughly 62% male and approximately 40% female, with a mean age of roughly 40 years. Patients arrived already treated with radiotherapy, temozolomide, or both, most having had both.

A word on this clone: Its antigen remains unknown.

TCRdb's copy holds only in-frame clones and misses some; the assay was immunoSEQ multiplex PCR. The table records over 65,000 clones, roughly 80% of them present only once. Time point denoted: week 35, safety follow-up. Each dose of the vaccine consisted of 300 ug of mutant IDH1 20-mer peptide, with topical imiquimod. The germline V gene has CDR1 SGHDT and CDR2 YYEEEE. V was trimmed by 2 bases and J by 4 bases, leaving 17 bases between them. The CDR3 is 16 residues long. The source material was PBMCs, sampled from a glioma patient whose treatment included an IDH1 peptide vaccine. The TCR originated in a man aged 18 to 30 with glioma. The chain combines TRBV5-6 with TRBJ2-3; no definite D call. In DNA form, the CDR3 reads TGTGCCAGCAGCTTCAGCCTCGTGAACCGCCCAGATACGCAGTATTTT. Translation gives CASSFSLVNRPDTQYF.